This entry lists 16 T cell receptor beta chains sequenced from one sample in a study of cytomegalovirus exposure and HLA in healthy donors. Researchers ran the PCR with 60 Vbeta and 13 Jbeta primers. Sequenced by immunoSEQ multiplex PCR; TCRdb stores in-frame clones only, minus some. The table has roughly 240,000 clones, 78% seen once. Sequencing input: PBMCs. These receptors originate from a boy aged 10-17 years in good health and CMV-seronegative.

This clone was detected once. This chain joins TRBV30 and TRBJ2-3; 15 nucleotides align to TRBD2. Unmatched junction bases numbered 10, after V lost 3 bases and J lost 15 bases. The germline V gene has CDR1 GTSNPN and CDR2 SVGIG (reference sequence). The CDR3 covers 14 residues. This CDR3 reads CAWRRTSGGARTYF. The CDR3 DNA reads as TGTGCCTGGAGGCGGACTAGCGGGGGGGCCCGCACTTATTTT.

This clone was seen once. The V and J genes are TRBV11-3 and TRBJ2-1; TRBD2 agrees at 12 bases. The CDR3 totals 17 residues. Germline CDR1 reads SGHNT; CDR2 reads YENEEA. Trimming at V came to 1 base and at J to 2 bases, leaving 3 bases not matched to a gene. The CDR3 protein is CASSLVSSGGAYNEQFF. The CDR3 DNA follows: TGTGCCAGCAGCTTAGTATCTAGCGGGGGGGCCTACAATGAGCAGTTCTTC.

The chain carries TRBV6-1 and TRBJ2-5; 7 bases match TRBD2. With 1 base clipped from V and 5 bases from J, the junction kept 7 bases outside the gene matches. The CDR3 length is 15 residues. Germline lookup yields CDR1 MNHNS and CDR2 SASEGT. CDR3 DNA: TGTGCCAGCAGTGAAGTTCTTAGCGGGCGGGAGACCCAGTACTTC. Translated, it gives CASSEVLSGRETQYF.

The chain combines TRBV18 with TRBJ1-2; 9 bases are a match to TRBD1. Germline values: CDR1 KGHSH, CDR2 LQKENI. V lost 4 bases to trimming and J lost 8 bases; unmatched junction nucleotides: 11. CDR3 length: 15 residues. The CDR3 sequence: CASSRESGTGQGYTF. The CDR3 DNA is TGTGCCAGCTCACGAGAAAGCGGGACAGGGCAGGGCTACACCTTC.

This clone was seen just once. This chain's CDR3 is CASSERGREGTEAFF. The CDR3 DNA sequence: TGTGCCAGCAGTGAAAGGGGGCGGGAGGGAACTGAAGCTTTCTTT. The V and J genes are TRBV6-1 and TRBJ1-1, with 7 bases aligning to TRBD1. Germline V gene data show CDR1 as MNHNS and CDR2 as SASEGT. This CDR3 has 15 residues. Losses at the gene ends were 2 bases for V and 5 bases for J; bases not matched to a gene: 8.

V gene TRBV27 combines with J gene TRBJ2-7, with a possible D match to TRBD2 (5 bases). The germline CDR1 and CDR2 sequences are MNHEY and SMNVEV (reference sequence). Trimming pared 6 bases from V and 4 bases from J, leaving 7 bases between. The CDR3 sequence is 11 residues long. The CDR3 protein is CASRTGYEQYF. The CDR3 DNA is TGTGCCAGCAGAACGGGGTACGAGCAGTACTTC.

This chain uses TRBV18 with TRBJ1-2; D remains unclear. The CDR3 runs to 13 residues. Trimming took 2 bases from V and 4 from J, leaving 8 bases between them. Germline values: CDR1 KGHSH, CDR2 LQKENI. The CDR3 DNA follows: TGTGCCAGCTCACCAGAAGTAGTCTATGGCTACACCTTC. Encoded protein: CASSPEVVYGYTF. Combining the CDR3 with reference TRBV18 and TRBJ1-2 gives the whole variable domain NAGVMQNPRHLVRRRGQEARLRCSPMKGHSHVYWYRQLPEEGLKFMVYLQKENIIDESGMPKERFSAEFPKEGPSILRIQQVVRGDSAAYFCASSPEVVYGYTFGSGTRLTVV.

This sequence joins TRBV7-9 and TRBJ1-2, with D possibly TRBD1 on 6 matching bases. V was clipped by 6 bases and J by 4 bases, with 15 bases between them. Germline CDR1 is SEHNR and CDR2 is FQNEAQ (reference sequence). The CDR3 runs to 14 residues. CDR3 bases: TGTGCCAGCAGTCCCCAGGGGTCAAGCTATGGCTACACCTTC. As protein: CASSPQGSSYGYTF.

The gene calls are TRBV13 and TRBJ1-1; D is ambiguous. The CDR3 is 15 residues long. The V gene's germline CDR1 is PRHDT and CDR2 FYEKMQ (reference sequence). The V end was cut by 2 bases, the J end by 8 bases, with 18 bases between. This CDR3 reads CASSLSGGGLKEAFF. CDR3 coding DNA: TGTGCCAGCAGCTTATCGGGTGGAGGGTTAAAGGAAGCTTTCTTT.

Only a few counts were recorded for this clone. This rearrangement joins TRBV12-5 to TRBJ1-4, with TRBD1 matching over 8 bases. This CDR3 has 16 amino acids. In germline, CDR1 is LGHNT, CDR2 FRNRAP. Losses at the gene ends were 4 bases for V and 8 bases for J; bases not matched to a gene: 12. In nucleotides, the CDR3 is TGTGCTAGTGGTTGGGCACTAACAGGGGGTCGGGAAAAACTGTTTTTT. It translates to CASGWALTGGREKLFF. Combining the CDR3 with reference TRBV12-5 and TRBJ1-4 gives the whole variable domain DARVTQTPRHKVTEMGQEVTMRCQPILGHNTVFWYRQTMMQGLELLAYFRNRAPLDDSGMPKDRFSAEMPDATLATLKIQPSEPRDSAVYFCASGWALTGGREKLFFGSGTQLSVL.

The rearrangement links TRBV2 to TRBJ2-2, with a tentative D call TRBD2 (6 bases). V was clipped by 10 bases and J by 2 bases, with 14 bases between them. The CDR3 length is 14 residues. The germline CDR1 and CDR2 sequences are SNHLY and FYNNEI. CDR3 nucleotide sequence: TGTGCCACCGCCGTCGGGACTAACACCGGGGAGCTGTTTTTT. It yields the protein CATAVGTNTGELFF.

The V and J genes are TRBV6-5 and TRBJ2-7; D perhaps matches TRBD2 (6 bases). Trimming took 2 bases from V and 3 from J, leaving 11 bases between them. This CDR3 contains 14 residues. Germline assignment: CDR1 MNHEY and CDR2 SVGAGI. The CDR3 DNA sequence: TGTGCCAGCAGTTACGGTGCGGGGTACTACGAGCAGTACTTC. This encodes CASSYGAGYYEQYF.

The rearrangement joins TRBV5-4 to TRBJ1-4, with a tentative D call TRBD1 (6 bases). Germline values: CDR1 SGHNT, CDR2 YYREEE (reference sequence). The V end lost 4 bases, the J end lost 0 bases, and 16 bases lay between the germline ends. The CDR3 extends over 17 amino acids. CDR3 in amino acids: CASSRERQEPTNEKLFF. The CDR3 region has the DNA TGTGCCAGCAGCCGCGAAAGACAGGAGCCAACTAATGAAAAACTGTTTTTT.

The count of this clone is one. The V gene is TRBV14, the J gene TRBJ2-5; a weak D match, TRBD2 (6 bases). Trimming pared 0 bases from V and 5 bases from J, leaving 7 bases between. The CDR3 has 13 amino acids. The germline CDR1 and CDR2 sequences are SGHDN and FVKESK. CDR3 in DNA: TGTGCCAGCAGCCAAGATGGAGGGGAGACCCAGTACTTC. This sequence encodes CASSQDGGETQYF. Using reference TRBV14 and TRBJ2-5 for the parts outside the CDR3, the full variable domain is EAGVTQFPSHSVIEKGQTVTLRCDPISGHDNLYWYRRVMGKEIKFLLHFVKESKQDESGMPNNRFLAERTGGTYSTLKVQPAELEDSGVYFCASSQDGGETQYFGPGTRLLVL.

The chain recombines TRBV30 with TRBJ2-1; tentative D call: TRBD1 (5 bases). CDR3 size: 14 residues. Per the germline V gene, CDR1 is GTSNPN and CDR2 is SVGIG (reference sequence). Trimming removed 3 bases at V and 8 bases at J, with 17 bases between. CDR3 amino acids: CAWRSPGSGHEQFF. Written as DNA, the CDR3 is TGTGCCTGGAGATCTCCAGGGTCGGGTCATGAGCAGTTCTTC. Combining the CDR3 with reference TRBV30 and TRBJ2-1 gives the whole variable domain SQTIHQWPATLVQPVGSPLSLECTVEGTSNPNLYWYRQAAGRGLQLLFYSVGIGQISSEVPQNLSASRPQDRQFILSSKKLLLSDSGFYLCAWRSPGSGHEQFFGPGTRLTVL.

This clone is a singleton in its sample. This chain links TRBV30 with TRBJ2-2; 13 nucleotides agree with TRBD2. The CDR3 is 21 residues long. Germline V gene data show CDR1 as GTSNPN and CDR2 as SVGIG (reference sequence). With 1 base clipped from V and 2 bases from J, the junction kept 16 bases outside the gene matches. This CDR3 is CAWSATRFLTSGGANTGELFF. CDR3 nucleotides: TGTGCCTGGAGTGCCACGAGATTTCTTACTAGCGGGGGGGCTAACACCGGGGAGCTGTTTTTT.